What follows are 10 T cell receptor beta chains derived from one specimen sequenced in a study of blood T cell repertoires in COVID-19. Only in-frame clones appear in the TCRdb table, and some are missing; sequencing was by immunoSEQ multiplex PCR. The sample consists of around 270,000 clones, 80% to 90% of them appearing once. Sequenced sample: peripheral blood. The receptors were sampled from a man aged 35 to 55 with acute or convalescent COVID-19.

The genes are TRBV3-1 (or the pseudogene TRBV3-2) and TRBJ1-6, with TRBD1 identical over 7 bases. This CDR3 spans 15 amino acids. J lost 5 bases, V lost 5 bases, and 6 bases had no gene match. Germline V gene data show CDR1 as LGHDT and CDR2 as YNNKEL (reference sequence). The CDR3 sequence is CASSSRQGDNSPLHF. The DNA for the CDR3 is TGTGCCAGCAGCTCCCGACAGGGAGATAATTCACCCCTCCACTTT.

The rearrangement uses TRBV12-3 or TRBV12-4 and TRBJ2-2, with D possibly being TRBD2 (6 bases). Trimming shortened V by 5 bases and J by 7 bases, and 11 bases separated the two germline ends. This CDR3 is 13 amino acids long. The CDR3 DNA reads TGTGCCAGCAGTCCTGGAGGGCTCGGGGAGCTGTTTTTT. Translating gives CASSPGGLGELFF.

The genes are TRBV6-1 and TRBJ1-2; TRBD1 might be the D (5 bases). Trimming pared 2 bases from V and 8 bases from J, leaving 9 bases between. Germline V lookup: CDR1 MNHNS, CDR2 SASEGT. The CDR3 is 12 amino acids. The CDR3: CASSEPGWGYTF. Written as DNA, the CDR3 is TGTGCCAGCAGTGAACCAGGGTGGGGCTACACCTTC.

The chain employs TRBV3-1 (or the pseudogene TRBV3-2) and TRBJ2-1; 11 bases match TRBD2. V shed 4 bases and J 6 bases; nucleotides not matched to a gene: 8. The CDR3 is 16 residues long. Looked up from germline, CDR1 is LGHDT and CDR2 is YNNKEL (reference sequence). The CDR3 loop is CASSPWDSGGANEQFF. CDR3 DNA: TGTGCCAGCAGCCCGTGGGATAGCGGGGGGGCCAATGAGCAGTTCTTC.

This clone was recorded a few times. V gene TRBV5-8 combines with J gene TRBJ1-6; perhaps TRBD1 as D (5 bases). CDR1 is SGHTS and CDR2 is YDEGEE in the germline V gene. Trimming shortened V by 1 base and J by 5 bases, and 10 bases separated the two germline ends. The CDR3 covers 15 residues. CDR3 protein: CASSLYAGNNSPLHF. The CDR3 region has the DNA TGTGCCAGCAGCTTGTACGCAGGGAATAATTCACCCCTCCACTTT.

V gene TRBV2 combines with J gene TRBJ2-1; D is uncertain. The germline gives CDR1 SNHLY, CDR2 FYNNEI. The CDR3 consists of 14 residues. V was cut by 7 bases and J by 10 bases, with 20 bases left in between. DNA for the CDR3: TGTGCCAGCACCCTAGAGAGGCAGCAAGGCGAGCAGTTCTTC. Amino acids: CASTLERQQGEQFF.

The gene calls are TRBV12-5 and TRBJ2-7; TRBD2 matches at 14 bases. Trimming removed 3 bases from V and 4 bases from J; junction bases left unmatched: 2. Per the germline V gene, CDR1 is LGHNT and CDR2 is FRNRAP. There are 15 residues in the CDR3. The CDR3: CASGFRLAGGYEQYF. In DNA form, the CDR3 reads TGTGCTAGTGGTTTCAGACTAGCGGGGGGGTACGAGCAGTACTTC.

Regarding this clone: The same CDR3 is also encoded by other DNA sequences in this sample. This rearrangement joins TRBV6-5 to TRBJ1-1, with D unresolved. The germline V gene has CDR1 MNHEY and CDR2 SVGAGI. This CDR3 spans 12 amino acids. Trimming stripped 2 bases from V and 8 bases from J, with 9 bases between. This chain's CDR3 is CASSYRGGEAFF. DNA for the CDR3: TGTGCCAGCAGTTACCGCGGTGGGGAAGCTTTCTTT.

The chain is built from TRBV7-9 and TRBJ2-4; 8 bases match TRBD1. This CDR3 contains 14 residues. V dropped 4 bases and J dropped 6; count of bases not matched to a gene: 5. CDR1 and CDR2 from the germline V gene are SEHNR and FQNEAQ (reference sequence). The CDR3 coding sequence is TGTGCCAGCAGCTATTACGGACAGGGAAACATTCAGTACTTC. It yields the protein CASSYYGQGNIQYF.

CDR3 nucleotides: TGTGCCAGCAGTGTATTAGTGGAGGATGGCTACACCTTC. This gives the protein CASSVLVEDGYTF. This sequence joins TRBV2 and TRBJ1-2; D unclear. CDR3 size: 13 residues. Trimming removed 4 bases at V and 6 bases at J, with 12 bases between. Germline values: CDR1 SNHLY, CDR2 FYNNEI.